A single sample gave rise to the 15 T cell receptor beta chains below, sequenced in a study of blood T cell repertoires in COVID-19. Produced via immunoSEQ multiplex PCR; TCRdb's table is partial and in-frame only. The sample comprises some 230,000 clones, approximately 83% of which are singletons, and approximately 3% rests with the top ten. The specimen sequenced was peripheral blood. The receptors shown here come from a woman under 40 who had recovered from COVID-19.

This clone was observed a single time. The rearrangement links TRBV5-5 to TRBJ2-1; 7 bases fit TRBD2. Germline CDR1 is SGHKS and CDR2 is YYEKEE (reference sequence). Germline trimming cut 4 bases from V and 9 bases from J; bases unmatched to any gene: 4. The CDR3 is 12 amino acids. The CDR3 coding sequence is TGTGCCAGCAGCCGCCCGGGGGGTGAGCAGTTCTTC. Encoded protein: CASSRPGGEQFF.

In DNA, the CDR3 is TGCGCCAGCAGCGCTACAGGGGGCGGGGAGCTGTTTTTT. Protein sequence: CASSATGGGELFF. The chain joins TRBV10-1 to TRBJ2-2, with 8 bases matching TRBD1. V lost 6 bases, J lost 7 bases, and 4 bases stayed unmatched. Germline V gene data show CDR1 as WNHNN and CDR2 as SYGVQD (reference sequence). This CDR3 is built from 13 residues.

The chain uses TRBV29-1 and TRBJ2-1; weak D call: TRBD2 (7 bases). CDR3 length: 14 amino acids. CDR1 SQVTM and CDR2 ANQGSEA come from the germline V gene. V lost 6 bases, J lost 0 bases, and 12 bases lay in between. CDR3 nucleotide sequence: TGCAGCGTAGAGGGGGGGAGCTCCTACAATGAGCAGTTCTTC. This gives the protein CSVEGGSSYNEQFF.

This clone appeared a few times. The CDR3 region is CATSDLAAYNEQFF. DNA for the CDR3: TGTGCCACCAGTGATTTGGCGGCCTACAATGAGCAGTTCTTC. The gene calls are TRBV24-1 and TRBJ2-1; unclear D gene. The length of the CDR3 is 14 residues. V was trimmed by 0 bases and J by 2 bases, leaving 4 bases between them. CDR1 is KGHDR, CDR2 SFDVKD, per germline.

V gene TRBV6-5 combines with J gene TRBJ1-2; 9 positions agree with TRBD1. CDR1 MNHEY and CDR2 SVGAGI come from the germline V gene. J lost 4 bases, V lost 6 bases, and 3 bases had no gene match. The CDR3 extends over 13 amino acids. The CDR3 DNA reads as TGTGCCAGCAGGCCGACAGGGGGCTATGGCTACACCTTC. The encoded protein is CASRPTGGYGYTF.

A note on this clone: At the DNA level, this CDR3 is encoded by other sequences in the same sample as well. J is TRBJ2-6 and V is TRBV27; no reliable D call. CDR3 length equals 13 residues. Trimming cost V 7 bases and J 0 bases, with 4 bases left between them. Per the germline V gene, CDR1 is MNHEY and CDR2 is SMNVEV (reference sequence). The CDR3 nucleotides are TGTGCCAGCACCCACTCTGGGGCCAACGTCCTGACTTTC. Translating it yields CASTHSGANVLTF.

This clone showed up just a few times. The chain has TRBV7-2 and TRBJ2-7; D is undetermined. Germline V gene lookup returns CDR1 SGHTA and CDR2 FQGNSA. V gave up 5 bases and J gave up 2 bases, with 13 bases separating them. The CDR3 contains 14 residues. The CDR3 DNA sequence: TGTGCCAGCAGCCTAAGGCTGGGCGCCTACGAGCAGTACTTC. It encodes CASSLRLGAYEQYF.

The chain has TRBV10-3 and TRBJ2-2; 8 bases are shared with TRBD1. V shed 10 bases and J 0 bases; nucleotides not matched to a gene: 7. Germline CDR1 and CDR2: ENHRY and SYGVKD. CDR3 size: 15 residues. The chain's CDR3 is CASDRGLSNTGELFF. DNA of the CDR3: TGTGCCAGCGACAGGGGTCTATCGAACACCGGGGAGCTGTTTTTT.

The sample holds one count of this clone. The rearrangement uses TRBV20-1 and TRBJ2-3; D remains ambiguous. With 0 bases removed from V and 11 bases from J, the gap between germline ends came to 9 bases. Germline V gene data show CDR1 as DFQATT and CDR2 as SNEGSKA (reference sequence). The CDR3 spans 11 residues. The CDR3 spells CSARDSLLQYF. The CDR3 nucleotides are TGCAGTGCTAGAGATTCCCTCTTGCAGTATTTT.

The chain has TRBV3-1 (or the pseudogene TRBV3-2) and TRBJ2-5; a weak D match, TRBD1 (5 bases). Germline V gives CDR1 LGHDT, CDR2 YNNKEL (reference sequence). CDR3 length: 14 residues. V was cut by 1 base and J by 2 bases, with 8 bases left in between. The CDR3 bases are TGTGCCAGCAGCCAAGGCCAGGGACAAGAGACCCAGTACTTC. Translated: CASSQGQGQETQYF.

The count of this clone is one. This sequence joins TRBV5-1 and TRBJ1-6, with 7 bases lining up with TRBD1. V lost 0 bases and J lost 6; bases outside the gene matches: 6. The CDR3 runs to 16 residues. Looked up from germline, CDR1 is SGHRS and CDR2 is YFSETQ. CDR3 in amino acids: CASSLGRGQFNSPLHF. The CDR3 DNA reads as TGCGCCAGCAGCTTGGGACGGGGACAGTTTAATTCACCCCTCCACTTT.

The rearrangement links TRBV19 to TRBJ2-7, with 7 positions matching TRBD1. V lost 9 bases and J lost 2; bases outside the gene matches: 10. The CDR3 length is 14 residues. Per the germline V gene, CDR1 is LNHDA and CDR2 is SQIVND (reference sequence). CDR3 nucleotide sequence: TGTGCCAGGGTCAAAACAGGGGAAGCCTACGAGCAGTACTTC. Protein product: CARVKTGEAYEQYF.

A remark on this clone: A read error may produce the germline difference seen at one junction end. The V call is TRBV6-4, the J call TRBJ2-7, with 7 bases aligning to TRBD2. The CDR3 is 13 amino acids. Germline values: CDR1 MRHNA, CDR2 SNTAGT. This CDR3 is CASRRREAGEQYF. CDR3 DNA sequence: TGTGCCAGCAGACGCCGGGAGGCTGGGGAGCAGTACTTT.

The chain employs TRBV12-2 and TRBJ2-3; the table's D call, TRBD2, has no DNA check behind it. TRBV12-2 is classified as a pseudogene. There are 18 residues in the CDR3. The CDR3 nucleotides are TGTGCAAGTCGCTTAGCACCCGGGACTAGCGGAGGGGAAGATACGCAGTATTTT. Translating it yields CASRLAPGTSGGEDTQYF.

The chain employs TRBV30 and TRBJ1-1, with unresolved D. Trimming removed 5 bases from V and 0 bases from J, with 22 bases in between. Germline CDR1 is GTSNPN and CDR2 is SVGIG (reference sequence). The CDR3 totals 17 residues. This CDR3 reads CAWFFPGREYMNTEAFF. DNA of the CDR3: TGTGCCTGGTTCTTCCCCGGACGGGAGTACATGAACACTGAAGCTTTCTTT.